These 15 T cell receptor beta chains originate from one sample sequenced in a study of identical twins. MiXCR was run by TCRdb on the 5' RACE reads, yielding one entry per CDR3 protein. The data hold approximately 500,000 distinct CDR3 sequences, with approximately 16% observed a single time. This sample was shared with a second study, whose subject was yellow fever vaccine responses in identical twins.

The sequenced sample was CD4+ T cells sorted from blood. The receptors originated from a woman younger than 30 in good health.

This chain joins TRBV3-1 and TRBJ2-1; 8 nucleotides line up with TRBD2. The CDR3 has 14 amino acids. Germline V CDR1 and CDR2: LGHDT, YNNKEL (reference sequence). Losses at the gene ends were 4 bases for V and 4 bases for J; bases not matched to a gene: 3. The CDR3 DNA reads TGTGCCAGCAGCCCCATAGCGGGATACAATGAGCAGTTCTTC. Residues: CASSPIAGYNEQFF.

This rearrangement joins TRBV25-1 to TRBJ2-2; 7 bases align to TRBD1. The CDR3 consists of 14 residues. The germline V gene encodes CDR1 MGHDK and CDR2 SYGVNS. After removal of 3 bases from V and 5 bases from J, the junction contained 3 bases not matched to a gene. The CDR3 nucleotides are TGTGCCAGCAGTGAGACAGGGAGAACCGGGGAGCTGTTTTTT. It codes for CASSETGRTGELFF. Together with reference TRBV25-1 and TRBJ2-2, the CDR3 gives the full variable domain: EADIYQTPRYLVIGTGKKITLECSQTMGHDKMYWYQQDPGMELHLIHYSYGVNSTEKGDLSSESTVSRIRTEHFPLTLESARPSHTSQYLCASSETGRTGELFFGEGSRLTVL.

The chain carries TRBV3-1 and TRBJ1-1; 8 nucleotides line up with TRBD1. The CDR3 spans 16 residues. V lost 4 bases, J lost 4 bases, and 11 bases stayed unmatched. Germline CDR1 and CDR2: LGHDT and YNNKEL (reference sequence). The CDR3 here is CASSRGTGGTSTEAFF. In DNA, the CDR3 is TGTGCCAGCAGCCGCGGGACAGGAGGTACGAGCACTGAAGCTTTCTTT.

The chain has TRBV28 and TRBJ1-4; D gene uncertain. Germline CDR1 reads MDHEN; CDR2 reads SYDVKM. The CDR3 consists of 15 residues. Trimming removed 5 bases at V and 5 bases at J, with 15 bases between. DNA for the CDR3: TGTGCCAGCAGTGCCAGGACGGCCATGAATGAAAAACTGTTTTTT. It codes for CASSARTAMNEKLFF.

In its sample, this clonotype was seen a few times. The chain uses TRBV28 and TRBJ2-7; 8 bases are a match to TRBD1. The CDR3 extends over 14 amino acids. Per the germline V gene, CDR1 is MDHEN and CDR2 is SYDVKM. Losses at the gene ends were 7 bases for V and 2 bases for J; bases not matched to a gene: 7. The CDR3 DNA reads TGTGCCAGCATAACCGGACAGGGAACCTACGAGCAGTACTTC. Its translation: CASITGQGTYEQYF.

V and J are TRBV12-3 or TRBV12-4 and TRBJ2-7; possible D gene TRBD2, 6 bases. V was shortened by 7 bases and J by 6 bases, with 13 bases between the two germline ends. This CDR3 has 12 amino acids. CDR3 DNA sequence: TGTGCCAGCACCCTTGACGGGGGCGAGCAGTACTTC. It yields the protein CASTLDGGEQYF.

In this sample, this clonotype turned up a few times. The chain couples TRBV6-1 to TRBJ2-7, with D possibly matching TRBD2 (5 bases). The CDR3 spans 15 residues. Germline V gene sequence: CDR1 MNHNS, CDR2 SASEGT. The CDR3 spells CAVGGIRTASYEQYV. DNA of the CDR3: TGTGCGGTAGGAGGAATCCGTACCGCTTCCTACGAGCAGTACGTC.

The CDR3 nucleotides are TGTGCCAGCAGCCTCTTAGGAGCGGGAGTCGGCTACGAGCAGTACTTC. The encoded protein is CASSLLGAGVGYEQYF. The V gene is TRBV14, the J gene TRBJ2-7, with TRBD2 matching over 8 bases. CDR3 length: 16 amino acids. Germline V lookup: CDR1 SGHDN, CDR2 FVKESK. The V segment lost 4 bases and the J segment 3 bases; nucleotides outside the gene matches: 11. The complete variable domain, with remaining parts taken from reference TRBV14 and TRBJ2-7, reads EAGVTQFPSHSVIEKGQTVTLRCDPISGHDNLYWYRRVMGKEIKFLLHFVKESKQDESGMPNNRFLAERTGGTYSTLKVQPAELEDSGVYFCASSLLGAGVGYEQYFGPGTRLTVT.

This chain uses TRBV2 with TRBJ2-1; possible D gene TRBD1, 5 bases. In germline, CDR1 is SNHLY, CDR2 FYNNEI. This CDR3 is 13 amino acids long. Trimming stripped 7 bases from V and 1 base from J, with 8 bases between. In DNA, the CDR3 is TGTGCCAGCACAGGGAATTCCTACAATGAGCAGTTCTTC. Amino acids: CASTGNSYNEQFF.

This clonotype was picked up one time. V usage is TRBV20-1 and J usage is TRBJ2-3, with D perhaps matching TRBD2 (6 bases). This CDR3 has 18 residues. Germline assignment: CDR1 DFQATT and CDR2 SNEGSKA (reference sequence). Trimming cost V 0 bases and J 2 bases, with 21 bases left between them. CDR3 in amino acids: CSARDLMGLAEHTDTQYF. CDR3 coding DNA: TGCAGTGCTAGAGATCTGATGGGACTCGCAGAGCACACAGATACGCAGTATTTT.

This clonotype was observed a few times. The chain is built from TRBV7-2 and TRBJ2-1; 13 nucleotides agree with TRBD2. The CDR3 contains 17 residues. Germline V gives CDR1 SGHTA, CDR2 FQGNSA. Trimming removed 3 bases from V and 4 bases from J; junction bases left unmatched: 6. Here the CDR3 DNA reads TGTGCCAGCAGCTTTAGCATGACTAGCGGGAGGTACAATGAGCAGTTCTTC. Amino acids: CASSFSMTSGRYNEQFF.

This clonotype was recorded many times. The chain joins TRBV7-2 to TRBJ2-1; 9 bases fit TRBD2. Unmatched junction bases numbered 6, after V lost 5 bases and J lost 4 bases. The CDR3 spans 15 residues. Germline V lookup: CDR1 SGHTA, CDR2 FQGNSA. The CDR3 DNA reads TGTGCCAGCAGCCAAACTAGCGGGCCTTACAATGAGCAGTTCTTC. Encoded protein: CASSQTSGPYNEQFF.

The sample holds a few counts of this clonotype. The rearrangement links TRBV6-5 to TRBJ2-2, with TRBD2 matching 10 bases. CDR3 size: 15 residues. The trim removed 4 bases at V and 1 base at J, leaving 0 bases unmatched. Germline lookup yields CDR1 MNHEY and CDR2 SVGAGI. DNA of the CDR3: TGTGCCAGCAGTTCTAGCGGGGGGAACACCGGGGAGCTGTTTTTT. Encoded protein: CASSSSGGNTGELFF.

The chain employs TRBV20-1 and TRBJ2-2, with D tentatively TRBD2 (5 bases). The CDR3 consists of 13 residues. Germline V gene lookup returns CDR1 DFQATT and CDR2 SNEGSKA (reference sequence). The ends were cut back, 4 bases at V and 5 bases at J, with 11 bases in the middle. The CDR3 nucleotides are TGCAGTGCTACCGGACGGGGTACCGGGGAGCTGTTTTTT. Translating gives CSATGRGTGELFF.

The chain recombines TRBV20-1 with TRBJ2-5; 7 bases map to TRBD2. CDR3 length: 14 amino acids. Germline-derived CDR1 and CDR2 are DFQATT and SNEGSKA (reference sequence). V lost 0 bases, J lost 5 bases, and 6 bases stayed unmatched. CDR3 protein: CSARDPRGSETQYF. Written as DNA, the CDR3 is TGCAGTGCTAGAGATCCCCGCGGGAGTGAGACCCAGTACTTC.